One and the same sample provided the 8 T cell receptor beta chains below, sequenced in a study of blood T cell repertoires in COVID-19. The assay was immunoSEQ multiplex PCR, and TCRdb's table has in-frame clones only and misses some. The sample carries 85,000 to 100,000 clones, roughly 80% recorded once. The sequencing sample was made of peripheral blood. Source of these receptors: a man aged 50 to 60 who had recovered from COVID-19.

The rearrangement links TRBV5-1 to TRBJ1-2; 8 positions agree with TRBD1. This CDR3 is built from 15 residues. V lost 3 bases and J lost 3; bases outside the gene matches: 7. Per the germline V gene, CDR1 is SGHRS and CDR2 is YFSETQ. This chain's CDR3 is CASSSSTGEYYGYTF. CDR3 bases: TGCGCCAGCAGCTCTTCGACAGGGGAATACTATGGCTACACCTTC.

V usage is TRBV30 and J usage is TRBJ1-2; TRBD1 agrees at 7 bases. V gave up 4 bases and J gave up 3 bases; unmatched junction bases: 5. CDR1 GTSNPN and CDR2 SVGIG come from the germline V gene (reference sequence). The CDR3 spans 13 residues. The DNA of the CDR3 is TGTGCCTGGAACCCAGACAGGGACTATGGCTACACCTTC. Translated: CAWNPDRDYGYTF.

The chain uses TRBV5-1 and TRBJ2-7; 7 bases align to TRBD1. The CDR3 is made up of 14 amino acids. CDR1 and CDR2 (germline): SGHRS, YFSETQ. V dropped 4 bases and J dropped 1; count of bases not matched to a gene: 5. CDR3 in amino acids: CASSPGTVSYEQYF. DNA for the CDR3: TGCGCCAGCAGCCCTGGGACAGTATCCTACGAGCAGTACTTC.

The gene calls are TRBV11-2 and TRBJ1-4; TRBD1 is a possible D gene (5 bases). The V and J ends lost 1 base and 3 bases respectively, with 9 bases between them. Germline lookup yields CDR1 SGHAT and CDR2 FQNNGV. The CDR3 runs 15 residues. CDR3 amino acids: CASSLGGGPNEKLFF. The CDR3, as DNA: TGTGCCAGCAGCTTAGGCGGGGGACCTAATGAAAAACTGTTTTTT.

The gene calls are TRBV19 and TRBJ2-7; 8 nucleotides line up with TRBD1. This CDR3 region has 13 residues. J gave up 3 bases and V 6 bases, and 4 bases lay outside the gene matches. In germline, CDR1 is LNHDA, CDR2 SQIVND (reference sequence). In DNA, the CDR3 is TGTGCCAGTAGCCAAACAGGGGGCTACGAGCAGTACTTC. It codes for CASSQTGGYEQYF.

V gene TRBV15 combines with J gene TRBJ2-7; 10 bases map to TRBD2. The CDR3 runs 13 residues. V shed 4 bases and J 5 bases; nucleotides not matched to a gene: 2. The germline CDR1 and CDR2 sequences are LNHNV and YYDKDF (reference sequence). CDR3 bases: TGTGCCACCAGCAACCTAGCGGGAGACGAGCAGTACTTC. Its protein product is CATSNLAGDEQYF.

This sequence joins TRBV13 and TRBJ2-1; 7 bases agree with TRBD2. Per the germline V gene, CDR1 is PRHDT and CDR2 is FYEKMQ (reference sequence). This CDR3 has 15 amino acids. V dropped 0 bases and J dropped 6; count of bases not matched to a gene: 5. The CDR3, as DNA: TGTGCCAGCAGCTTAGGGCGGGGGAGGGTCAATGAGCAGTTCTTC. Amino acid sequence: CASSLGRGRVNEQFF. Full variable domain (missing parts from reference TRBV13 and TRBJ2-1): AAGVIQSPRHLIKEKRETATLKCYPIPRHDTVYWYQQGPGQDPQFLISFYEKMQSDKGSIPDRFSAQQFSDYHSELNMSSLELGDSALYFCASSLGRGRVNEQFFGPGTRLTVL.

The V call is TRBV5-1, the J call TRBJ2-1; D may be TRBD2 (5 bases). The germline gives CDR1 SGHRS, CDR2 YFSETQ. This CDR3 spans 13 amino acids. The germline V and J ends were trimmed by 9 bases and 0 bases, with 10 bases remaining between them. CDR3 DNA: TGCGCCACATCGGGGAGCTCCTACAATGAGCAGTTCTTC. This encodes CATSGSSYNEQFF. Together with reference TRBV5-1 and TRBJ2-1, the CDR3 gives the full variable domain: KAGVTQTPRYLIKTRGQQVTLSCSPISGHRSVSWYQQTPGQGLQFLFEYFSETQRNKGNFPGRFSGRQFSNSRSEMNVSTLELGDSALYLCATSGSSYNEQFFGPGTRLTVL.